This T cell receptor (beta chain) was obtained from a study of CD8 T cells in ankylosing spondylitis. Study results and limitations: Characteristic, it appeared, of ankylosing spondylitis blood was a TCR beta motif of several highly homologous variants.

The CDR3 has 14 residues. V was pared by 5 bases and J by 3 bases, with 13 bases between. The germline V gene encodes CDR1 SGHTA and CDR2 FQGNSA. This clonotype was found many times. Its antigen is not known. TCRdb re-analysed the 5' RACE reads in MiXCR, keeping a single row per CDR3 protein. The sample contains roughly 490,000 distinct CDR3 sequences, under 5.5% of which appear only once. The chain carries TRBV7-2 and TRBJ1-2, with unresolved D. Material for sequencing was blood, either unsorted or a sorted T cell fraction (not recorded which). The receptor's source is a male donor with ankylosing spondylitis. The CDR3 spells CASSASSGYYGYTF. In DNA, the CDR3 is TGTGCCAGCAGCGCGAGCTCAGGTTACTATGGCTACACCTTC.